Ten or more counts support the clone carrying this T cell receptor (beta chain). This sample is drawn from a study of T cells in Graves' hyperthyroidism and ophthalmopathy. Authors of the study amplified TCR beta CDR3 regions from RNA transcripts. The TCR CDR3 first-round RT-PCR relied on the HTBI primer set. TCRdb recomputed calls from the multiplex PCR reads with MiXCR, one row per CDR3 protein. The sample yields about 380,000 distinct CDR3 sequences, about 13% seen once. This receptor was obtained from a young man with Graves' hyperthyroidism that later progressed to Graves' ophthalmopathy. What was sequenced was blood.

CDR3 nucleotide sequence: TGCAGTGCCCAGGCCGGGGCCATCTACGAGCAGTACTTC. This gives the protein CSAQAGAIYEQYF. This chain links TRBV20-1 with TRBJ2-7, with D possibly being TRBD1 or TRBD2 (5 bases each). From germline, CDR1 is DFQATT and CDR2 SNEGSKA (reference sequence). Trimming cost V 6 bases and J 3 bases, with 15 bases left between them. This CDR3 is built from 13 residues.